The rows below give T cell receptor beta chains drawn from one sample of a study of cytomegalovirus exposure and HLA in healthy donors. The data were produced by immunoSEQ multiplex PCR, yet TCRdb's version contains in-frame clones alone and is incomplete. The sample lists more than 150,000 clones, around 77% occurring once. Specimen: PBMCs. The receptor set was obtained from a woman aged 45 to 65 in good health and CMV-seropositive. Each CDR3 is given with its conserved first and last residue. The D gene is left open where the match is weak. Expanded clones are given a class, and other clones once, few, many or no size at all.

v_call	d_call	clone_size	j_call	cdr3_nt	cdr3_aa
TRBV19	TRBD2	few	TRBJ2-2	TGTGCCAGTAGTTCCTCGCGGACTAGAAGAGCCGGGGAGCTGTTTTTT	CASSSSRTRRAGELFF
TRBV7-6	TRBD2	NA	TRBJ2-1	TGTGCCAGCAGCTCATCCCCCGACGGGCTAGCGGGGGGCCCAACCAGCCATGAGCAGTTCTTC	CASSSSPDGLAGGPTSHEQFF
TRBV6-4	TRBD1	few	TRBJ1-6	TGTGCCAGCAGTGACTCGACAGGGGATAATTCACCCCTCCACTTT	CASSDSTGDNSPLHF
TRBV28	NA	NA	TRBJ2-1	TGTGCCAGCAGTGTGGTTGGCTCCTACAATGAGCGGTTCTTC	CASSVVGSYNERFF
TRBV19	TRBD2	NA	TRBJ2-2	TGTGCCAGTAGTAGCGGGGGGGCCTACACCGGGGAGCTGTTTTTT	CASSSGGAYTGELFF
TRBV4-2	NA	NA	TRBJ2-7	TGTGCCAGCAGCCAAGATTGGCTAGCCTTCGGGGAGCAGTACTTC	CASSQDWLAFGEQYF
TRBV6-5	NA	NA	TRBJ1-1	TGTGCCAGCAGTTATGGGGGGGCGGGTGAAGCTTTCTTT	CASSYGGAGEAFF
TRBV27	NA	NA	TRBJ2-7	TGTGCCAGCAGCGCACGGCGGGGATCCTACGAGCAGTACTTC	CASSARRGSYEQYF
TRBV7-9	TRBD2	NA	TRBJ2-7	TGTGCCAGCACCTACGGGGGGTCAGCCTACGAGCAGTACTTC	CASTYGGSAYEQYF
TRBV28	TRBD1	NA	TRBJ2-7	TGTGCCAGCGGGGACAGGGCCACCTACGAGCAGTACTTC	CASGDRATYEQYF
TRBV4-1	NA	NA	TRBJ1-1	TGCGCCAGCAGCCGACCGGGAGTTACTGAAGCTTTCTTT	CASSRPGVTEAFF
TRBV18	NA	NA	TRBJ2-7	TGTGCCAGCTCACCGGCGACAGGTTTTTACGAGCAGTACTTC	CASSPATGFYEQYF
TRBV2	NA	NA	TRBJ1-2	TGTGCCAGCAATCCCGGACGGGGATATAACTATGGCTACACCTTC	CASNPGRGYNYGYTF
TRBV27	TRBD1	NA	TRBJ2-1	TGTGCCAGCAGTTACCGGACAGGGGTCTACAATGAGCAGTTCTTC	CASSYRTGVYNEQFF
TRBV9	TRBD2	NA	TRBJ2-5	TGTGCCAGCTCCGGGACTAGCGCGGCGGAGACCCAGTACTTC	CASSGTSAAETQYF
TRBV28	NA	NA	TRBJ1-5	TGTGCCAGCAGTTTTCAGTCACGGGCCCAGCATTTT	CASSFQSRAQHF
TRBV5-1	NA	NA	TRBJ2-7	TGCGCCAGCAGCTTGATCGGGGTTGGGGAGCAGTACTTC	CASSLIGVGEQYF
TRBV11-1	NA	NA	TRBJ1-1	TGTGCCAGCAGCCCCTTTGTAGGCCGGGACACTGAAGCTTTCTTT	CASSPFVGRDTEAFF
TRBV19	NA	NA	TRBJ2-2	TGTGCCAGTAGTGGGGCCAGCAGAAACACCGGGGAGCTGTTTTTT	CASSGASRNTGELFF
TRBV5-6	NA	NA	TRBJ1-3	TGTGCCAGCAGCTTGGAGATTCAGGGTCGGTCGGACACCATATATTTT	CASSLEIQGRSDTIYF
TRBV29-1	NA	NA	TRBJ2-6	TGCAGCGTTGATACAGGTATCCGGGGGGCCAACGTCCTGACTTTC	CSVDTGIRGANVLTF
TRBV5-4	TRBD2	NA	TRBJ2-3	TGTGCCAGCAGCCCGGGACTAGCGGGGGGGCCGGGTAGCACAGATACGCAGTATTTT	CASSPGLAGGPGSTDTQYF
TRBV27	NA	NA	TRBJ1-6	TGTGCCAGCAGTTGGGGTGGGGCAGGCGGTTCACCCCTCCACTTT	CASSWGGAGGSPLHF
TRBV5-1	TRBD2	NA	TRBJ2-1	TGCGCCACCCATCGGGGGGGGAACTACAATGAGCAGTTCTTC	CATHRGGNYNEQFF
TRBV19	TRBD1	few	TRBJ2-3	TGTGCCAGTAGTCCAGGGGGCGCGAGCACAGATACGCAGTATTTT	CASSPGGASTDTQYF
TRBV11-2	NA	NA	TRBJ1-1	TGTGCCAGCGGAAAACAGGGCGTCACTGAAGCTTTCTTT	CASGKQGVTEAFF
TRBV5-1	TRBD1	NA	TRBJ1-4	TGCGCCAGCAGCCAGAGACTCCCGGGACAGGGGGGATCGACTAATGAAAAACTGTTTTTT	CASSQRLPGQGGSTNEKLFF
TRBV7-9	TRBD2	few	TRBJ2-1	TGTTCCAGCAGCCCCAGGACTAGCGCTAGCTCCTACAATGAGCAGTTCTTC	CSSSPRTSASSYNEQFF
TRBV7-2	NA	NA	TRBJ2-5	TGTGCCAGCAGCTTTGACAGGTACCAAGAGACCCAGTACTTC	CASSFDRYQETQYF
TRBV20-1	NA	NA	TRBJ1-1	TGCAGTGCTAGAAACAGTGAAGCTTTCTTT	CSARNSEAFF
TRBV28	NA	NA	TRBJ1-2	TGTGCCAGCAGTCTATCTACAGGGTTTGGCTACACCTTC	CASSLSTGFGYTF
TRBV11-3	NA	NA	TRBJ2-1	TGTGCCAGCAGCTTCCGTCCTGATGGGGGGGAGCAGTTCTTC	CASSFRPDGGEQFF
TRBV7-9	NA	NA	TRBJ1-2	TGTGCCAGCAGCTTCGACAGCCTCTATTACTATGGCTACACCTTC	CASSFDSLYYYGYTF
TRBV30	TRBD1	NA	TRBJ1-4	TGTGCCGGGACAGGGGGATCTAATGAAAAACTGTTTTTT	CAGTGGSNEKLFF
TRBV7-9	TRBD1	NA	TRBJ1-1	TGTGCCAGCAGCTACCCCGACAGGGGGTACACTGAAGCTTTCTTT	CASSYPDRGYTEAFF
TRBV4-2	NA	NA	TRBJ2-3	TGTGCCAGCAGCCAAGATGGACATAGCACAGATACGCAGTATTTT	CASSQDGHSTDTQYF
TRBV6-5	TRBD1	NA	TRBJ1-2	TGTGCCAGCAGTGACAGGGGGCATGGCTACACCTTC	CASSDRGHGYTF
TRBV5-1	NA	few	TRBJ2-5	TGCGCCAGCAGCTTGGGGGAGAGGTGGGAGACCCAGTACTTC	CASSLGERWETQYF
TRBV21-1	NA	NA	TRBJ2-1	TGTGCCAGCAGCAACACTAGCGGGAGCTTTGGTGAGCAGTTCTTC	CASSNTSGSFGEQFF
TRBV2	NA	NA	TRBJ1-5	TGTGCCAGCAGTGATGATGGCGGCGACTATCAGCCCCAGCATTTT	CASSDDGGDYQPQHF
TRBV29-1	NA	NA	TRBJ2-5	TGCAGCGTCCAGGCCTATCAAGAGACCCAGTACTTC	CSVQAYQETQYF
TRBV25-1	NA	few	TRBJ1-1	TGTGCCAGCAGTGTGGGACTGACGAACACTGAAGCTTTCTTT	CASSVGLTNTEAFF
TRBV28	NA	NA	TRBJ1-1	TGTGCCAGCAGCCGGACACTGAACACTGAAGCTTTCTTT	CASSRTLNTEAFF
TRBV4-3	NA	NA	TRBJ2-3	TGCGCCAGCAGCCAAGAAGTTTCGGGTCCAACGCAGTATTTT	CASSQEVSGPTQYF
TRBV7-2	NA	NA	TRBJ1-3	TGTGCCAGCAGCCCTAGGGGTGGCCAGCAAACCTCTGGAAACACCATATATTTT	CASSPRGGQQTSGNTIYF
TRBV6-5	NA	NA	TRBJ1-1	TGTGCCAGCAGTCGTATTAGGGGGAGCACTGAAGCTTTCTTT	CASSRIRGSTEAFF
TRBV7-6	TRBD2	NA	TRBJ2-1	TGTGCCAGCAGCTTAGATTCGCTAGCGGGTAAAAGGGACAATGAGCAGTTCTTC	CASSLDSLAGKRDNEQFF
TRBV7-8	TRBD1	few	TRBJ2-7	TGTGCCAGCAGCTTAGTACGGACAGGTTCCTACGAGCAGTACTTC	CASSLVRTGSYEQYF
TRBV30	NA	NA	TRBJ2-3	TGTGCCTGGAGGGGTACGGGAGACAACACAGATACGCAGTATTTT	CAWRGTGDNTDTQYF
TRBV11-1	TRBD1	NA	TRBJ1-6	TGTGCCAGCAGTGACAGGGAGAATTCACCCCTCCACTTT	CASSDRENSPLHF
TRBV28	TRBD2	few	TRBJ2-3	TGTGCCAGCAGTTTATTGGGGGGGAACACAGATACGCAGTATTTT	CASSLLGGNTDTQYF
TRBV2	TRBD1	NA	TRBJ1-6	TGTGCCAGCAGGACTGACAGGGGAAGGGGCTCACCCCTCCACTTT	CASRTDRGRGSPLHF
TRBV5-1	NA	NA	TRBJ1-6	TGCGCCAGCAGTGCCGCGGGACCCAGCTCCTATAATTCACCCCTCCACTTT	CASSAAGPSSYNSPLHF
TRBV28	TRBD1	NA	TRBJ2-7	TGTGCCAGCAGTTCCGGGACAGCGAATCGCTACGAGCAGTACTTC	CASSSGTANRYEQYF
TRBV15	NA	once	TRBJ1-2	TGTGCCACCAGGGAGGGGGGGGATCCCTATGGCTACACCTTC	CATREGGDPYGYTF
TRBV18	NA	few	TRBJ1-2	TGTGCCAGCTCACCCCGCCAGGAAGGGGCTAACTATGGCTACACCTTC	CASSPRQEGANYGYTF
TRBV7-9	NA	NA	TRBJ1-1	TGTGCCAGCAGCTTAGAAAGGGAGAGGAACACTGAAGCTTTCTTT	CASSLERERNTEAFF
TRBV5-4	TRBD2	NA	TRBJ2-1	TGTGCCAGCAGCCCTACTAGCGGGGGCTCCTACAATGAGCAGTTCTTC	CASSPTSGGSYNEQFF